The source of this T cell receptor (beta chain) is a study of cytomegalovirus exposure and HLA in healthy donors. Study results and limitations: Some TCR beta chains (164 of them) were listed as cytomegalovirus-associated. Later analysis reportedly placed an Asian-associated ancestry cluster below the roughly 630-donor mean in N-insertions. 87-base-pair reads could not separate some V segments, including TRBV6-2 and TRBV6-3.

This clone has only a few counts. What it binds is unknown. J gave up 2 bases and V 4 bases, and 6 bases lay outside the gene matches. This CDR3 spans 15 amino acids. CDR1 is SNHLY, CDR2 FYNNEI, per germline. This PCR relied on a set of 60 Vbeta primers and 13 Jbeta primers. Sequenced by immunoSEQ multiplex PCR; TCRdb stores in-frame clones only, minus some. The table records 90,000 to 130,000 clones, 80% to 85% of them present only once. The sequence was collected from a man aged 25-40 years in good health and CMV-seropositive. This rearrangement joins TRBV2 to TRBJ1-2; 8 bases align to TRBD1. Sample: PBMCs. The CDR3 loop reads CASSVQGVENYGYTF. The CDR3 DNA reads as TGTGCCAGCAGTGTACAGGGGGTGGAGAACTATGGCTACACCTTC.